Below, 22 T cell receptor beta chains from the same sample are listed, as sequenced in a study of blood T cell repertoires in COVID-19. The method was immunoSEQ multiplex PCR; TCRdb's version includes in-frame clones alone and lacks a portion of them. The sample carries about 190,000 clones, 87% recorded once. Specimen: peripheral blood. These receptors were collected from a woman in her 70s with COVID-19, enrolled during active disease.

This clone was seen a single time. The chain employs TRBV29-1 and TRBJ2-5; D possibly corresponds to TRBD1 (6 bases). CDR1 is SQVTM and CDR2 is ANQGSEA in the germline V gene. Trimming pared 5 bases from V and 4 bases from J, leaving 11 bases between. The CDR3 length is 12 residues. CDR3 in DNA: TGCAGCGTTTCCAGGGGCTCAGAGACCCAGTACTTC. It translates to CSVSRGSETQYF.

The V call is TRBV12-3 or TRBV12-4, the J call TRBJ2-3; D unclear. The CDR3 runs to 12 residues. V was trimmed by 8 bases and J by 7 bases, leaving 13 bases between them. CDR3 in DNA: TGTGCCAGCCGGAGCCTCACTAATACGCAGTATTTT. Encoded protein: CASRSLTNTQYF.

This rearrangement joins TRBV11-3 to TRBJ1-2, with D unclear. V was trimmed by 5 bases and J by 5 bases, leaving 15 bases between them. CDR1 SGHNT and CDR2 YENEEA come from the germline V gene. This CDR3 region has 14 residues. This CDR3 is CASSPSTGLYGYTF. The CDR3 DNA follows: TGTGCCAGCAGCCCTAGTACGGGATTATATGGCTACACCTTC.

The CDR3 DNA reads TGCGCCAGCAGCCTGCGGAGTGGGGGGACAGATACGCAGTATTTT. Amino acid sequence: CASSLRSGGTDTQYF. The V gene is TRBV4-1, the J gene TRBJ2-3; tentative D call: TRBD2 (6 bases). The CDR3 is 15 residues long. Germline CDR1 MGHRA, CDR2 YSYEKL. Trimming removed 4 bases at V and 3 bases at J, with 14 bases between.

The V and J genes are TRBV6-1 and TRBJ2-1, with 9 bases fitting TRBD2. The length of the CDR3 is 16 residues. After removal of 2 bases from V and 5 bases from J, the junction contained 7 bases not matched to a gene. The germline CDR1 and CDR2 sequences are MNHNS and SASEGT. Here the CDR3 DNA reads TGTGCCAGCAGTGAATTTGCGGGAGGGCTAGACAATGAGCAGTTCTTC. It codes for CASSEFAGGLDNEQFF.

The chain couples TRBV28 to TRBJ2-7; the match to TRBD1 covers 12 bases. CDR3 length: 15 amino acids. The V gene's germline CDR1 is MDHEN and CDR2 SYDVKM. V lost 3 bases, J lost 6 bases, and 6 bases stayed unmatched. This chain's CDR3 is CASSFGTGGTGEQYF. The CDR3 nucleotides read TGTGCCAGCAGTTTTGGGACAGGGGGCACTGGCGAGCAGTACTTC.

This clone was seen only a few times. The V call is TRBV11-2, the J call TRBJ1-1; no clear D. The CDR3 has 13 residues. Deletions cut 2 bases from V and 0 bases from J, with 4 bases between. Germline V gene lookup returns CDR1 SGHAT and CDR2 FQNNGV. The DNA of the CDR3 is TGTGCCAGCAGCTTACACATGAACACTGAAGCTTTCTTT. Protein product: CASSLHMNTEAFF.

CDR3 amino acids: CASSQDLKGLYPGANVLTF. For the CDR3, the DNA is TGTGCCAGCAGCCAAGATCTTAAGGGACTATATCCTGGGGCCAACGTCCTGACTTTC. The chain combines TRBV14 with TRBJ2-6; 7 bases map to TRBD2. Looked up from germline, CDR1 is SGHDN and CDR2 is FVKESK. The CDR3 has 19 residues. After removal of 0 bases from V and 2 bases from J, the junction contained 10 bases not matched to a gene.

The chain couples TRBV7-9 to TRBJ2-5; D not certain. The V gene lost 1 base and the J gene lost 2 bases, with 8 bases spanning the gap. There are 14 residues in the CDR3. CDR1 and CDR2 from the germline V gene are SEHNR and FQNEAQ (reference sequence). This CDR3 is CASSLDRTQETQYF. The CDR3 DNA reads TGTGCCAGCAGCTTAGACAGAACTCAAGAGACCCAGTACTTC.

This chain connects TRBV19 to TRBJ1-1; TRBD1 matches at 9 bases. V lost 5 bases and J lost 6; bases outside the gene matches: 7. Germline lookup yields CDR1 LNHDA and CDR2 SQIVND (reference sequence). This CDR3 is built from 14 residues. The CDR3 loop reads CASSRDRASSEAFF. The CDR3 DNA sequence: TGTGCCAGTAGTCGGGACAGGGCTTCGTCTGAAGCTTTCTTT.

The genes are TRBV7-9 and TRBJ1-2; no firm D call. Trimming removed 5 bases at V and 0 bases at J, with 7 bases between. The CDR3 is 13 residues long. Per the germline V gene, CDR1 is SEHNR and CDR2 is FQNEAQ (reference sequence). CDR3 protein: CASSLDTNYGYTF. In nucleotides, the CDR3 is TGTGCCAGCAGCCTCGACACTAACTATGGCTACACCTTC.

The table lists this clone with a count of one. At one end the junction does not follow the germline gene, possibly because of a read error. The chain has TRBV7-3 and TRBJ2-7; possibly TRBD1 for D (6 bases). Germline CDR1 reads SGHTA; CDR2 reads FQGTGA. CDR3 length: 10 amino acids. The CDR3 loop reads CASSSYWGHF. For the CDR3, the DNA is TGTGCCAGCAGCTCTTACTGGGGGCACTTC.

This chain joins TRBV19 and TRBJ2-1; 11 nucleotides align to TRBD2. J gave up 7 bases and V 8 bases, and 7 bases lay outside the gene matches. The V gene's germline CDR1 is LNHDA and CDR2 SQIVND (reference sequence). This CDR3 contains 14 residues. The DNA for the CDR3 is TGTGCCAGTGCCGGGACTAGCGGCCTTAATGAGCAGTTCTTC. Translating it yields CASAGTSGLNEQFF.

A remark on this clone: Other DNA sequences in this specimen translate into the identical CDR3. The rearrangement uses TRBV29-1 and TRBJ1-4; the match to TRBD1 covers 8 bases. The CDR3 consists of 12 residues. With V trimmed by 6 bases and J by 8 bases, 5 bases remained unmatched. From germline, CDR1 is SQVTM and CDR2 ANQGSEA. Here the CDR3 DNA reads TGCAGCGTAGGAACAGGGGGGGAAAAACTGTTTTTT. It specifies CSVGTGGEKLFF.

The chain links TRBV30 to TRBJ1-5, with 11 bases matching TRBD1. Trimming removed 7 bases from V and 6 bases from J; junction bases left unmatched: 17. Germline CDR1 is GTSNPN and CDR2 is SVGIG (reference sequence). The CDR3 is 17 amino acids. DNA for the CDR3: TGTGCCTTCTCCACCGGGACAGGGGGTGACTATGGTCAGCCCCAGCATTTT. This sequence encodes CAFSTGTGGDYGQPQHF.

This clone has a single count. The rearrangement uses TRBV18 and TRBJ2-5; the D is unclear. The CDR3 consists of 14 residues. The ends were cut back, 0 bases at V and 5 bases at J, with 10 bases in the middle. Germline CDR1 and CDR2: KGHSH and LQKENI. The CDR3 nucleotides read TGTGCCAGCTCACCACCCATGAGCCGGGAGACCCAGTACTTC. Translating gives CASSPPMSRETQYF.

The V call is TRBV5-1, the J call TRBJ1-1, with TRBD1 matching 7 bases. The CDR3 is 13 amino acids. Germline CDR1 is SGHRS and CDR2 is YFSETQ. Trimming cost V 3 bases and J 4 bases; bases outside gene matches: 3. The CDR3 protein is CASSYDRATEAFF. CDR3 coding DNA: TGCGCCAGCAGCTACGACAGGGCCACTGAAGCTTTCTTT.

This chain joins TRBV3-1 (or the pseudogene TRBV3-2) and TRBJ1-2; the D gene is possibly TRBD1 (6 bases). CDR1 is LGHDT and CDR2 is YNNKEL in the germline V gene (reference sequence). Trimming removed 0 bases from V and 7 bases from J, with 12 bases in between. This CDR3 contains 14 residues. The CDR3 region is CASSQDQGSRGYTF. The CDR3, as DNA: TGTGCCAGCAGCCAAGATCAGGGGAGTCGTGGCTACACCTTC.

The V gene is TRBV19, the J gene TRBJ2-1, with 8 nucleotides matching TRBD1. This CDR3 comprises 14 residues. V was pared by 1 base and J by 8 bases, with 4 bases of the junction left unmatched. The germline gives CDR1 LNHDA, CDR2 SQIVND (reference sequence). CDR3 nucleotides: TGTGCCAGTAGTATAGGGACAGGGTTCGATGAGCAGTTCTTC. Translating gives CASSIGTGFDEQFF.

This chain uses TRBV4-2 with TRBJ2-7, with D possibly TRBD1 on 6 matching bases. The germline gives CDR1 LGHNA, CDR2 YNFKEQ. V was trimmed by 1 base and J by 5 bases, leaving 21 bases between them. CDR3 length: 17 residues. This CDR3 reads CASSQVMASQGSDEQYF. CDR3 coding DNA: TGTGCCAGCAGCCAAGTTATGGCTAGCCAGGGGTCCGACGAGCAGTACTTC.

The gene calls are TRBV28 and TRBJ1-5; D gene unclear. In germline, CDR1 is MDHEN, CDR2 SYDVKM. The CDR3 is 13 amino acids. V was pared by 5 bases and J by 0 bases, with 5 bases between. CDR3 sequence reads: CASSLNSNQPQHF. CDR3 sequence (DNA): TGTGCCAGCAGTCTAAATAGCAATCAGCCCCAGCATTTT. Full variable domain (missing parts from reference TRBV28 and TRBJ1-5): DVKVTQSSRYLVKRTGEKVFLECVQDMDHENMFWYRQDPGLGLRLIYFSYDVKMKEKGDIPEGYSVSREKKERFSLILESASTNQTSMYLCASSLNSNQPQHFGDGTRLSIL.

The genes are TRBV28 and TRBJ1-5; 9 positions agree with TRBD1. CDR1 and CDR2 (germline): MDHEN, SYDVKM. There are 15 residues in the CDR3. Unmatched junction bases numbered 8, after V lost 6 bases and J lost 5 bases. As DNA, the CDR3 is TGTGCCAGCAGCCTAGGACAGGGGCGATATCAGCCCCAGCATTTT. It codes for CASSLGQGRYQPQHF.